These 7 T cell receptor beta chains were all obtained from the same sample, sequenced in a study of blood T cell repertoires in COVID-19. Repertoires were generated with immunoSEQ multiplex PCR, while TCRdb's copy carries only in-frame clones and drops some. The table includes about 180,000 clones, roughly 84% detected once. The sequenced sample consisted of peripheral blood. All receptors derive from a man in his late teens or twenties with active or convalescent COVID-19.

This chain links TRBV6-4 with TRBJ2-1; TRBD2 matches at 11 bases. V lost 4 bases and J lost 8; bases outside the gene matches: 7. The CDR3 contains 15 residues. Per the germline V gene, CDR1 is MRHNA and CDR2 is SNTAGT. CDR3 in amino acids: CASSGSSGGAYEQFF. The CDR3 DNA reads TGTGCCAGCAGTGGGAGTAGCGGGGGGGCCTATGAGCAGTTCTTC.

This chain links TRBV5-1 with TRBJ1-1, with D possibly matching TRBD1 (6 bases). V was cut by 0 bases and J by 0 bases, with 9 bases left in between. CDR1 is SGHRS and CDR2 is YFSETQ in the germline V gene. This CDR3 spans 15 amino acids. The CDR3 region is CASSLVAGVNTEAFF. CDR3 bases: TGCGCCAGCAGCTTGGTTGCAGGGGTGAACACTGAAGCTTTCTTT.

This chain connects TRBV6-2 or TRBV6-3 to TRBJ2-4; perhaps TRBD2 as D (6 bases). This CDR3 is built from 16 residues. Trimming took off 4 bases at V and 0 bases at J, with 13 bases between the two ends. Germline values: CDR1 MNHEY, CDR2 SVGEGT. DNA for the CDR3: TGTGCCAGCAGTTTATTAGCGGCTTTAGCCAAAAACATTCAGTACTTC. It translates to CASSLLAALAKNIQYF.

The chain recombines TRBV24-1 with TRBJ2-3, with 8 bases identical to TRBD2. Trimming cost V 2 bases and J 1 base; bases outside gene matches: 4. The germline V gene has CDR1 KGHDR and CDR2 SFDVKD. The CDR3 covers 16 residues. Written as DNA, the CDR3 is TGTGCCACCAGTGATTCGATACTAGCGGGCACAGATACGCAGTATTTT. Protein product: CATSDSILAGTDTQYF.

CDR3 nucleotide sequence: TGTGCCAGCAGCCGGCACGACCGGGACAAACGCAATCAGCCCCAGCATTTT. Protein sequence: CASSRHDRDKRNQPQHF. The gene calls are TRBV28 and TRBJ1-5, with D possibly matching TRBD1 (6 bases). V was trimmed by 6 bases and J by 2 bases, leaving 20 bases between them. CDR1 is MDHEN, CDR2 SYDVKM, per germline. The CDR3 runs to 17 residues.

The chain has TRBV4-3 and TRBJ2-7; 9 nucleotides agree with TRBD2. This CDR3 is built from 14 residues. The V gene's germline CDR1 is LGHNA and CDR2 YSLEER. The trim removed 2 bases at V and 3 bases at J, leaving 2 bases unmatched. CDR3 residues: CASSQLAGHYEQYF. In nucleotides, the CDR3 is TGCGCCAGCAGCCAACTAGCGGGGCACTACGAGCAGTACTTC.

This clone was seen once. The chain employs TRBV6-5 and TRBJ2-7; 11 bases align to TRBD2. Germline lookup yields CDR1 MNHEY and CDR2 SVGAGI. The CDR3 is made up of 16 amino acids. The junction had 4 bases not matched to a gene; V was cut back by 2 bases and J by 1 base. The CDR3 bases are TGTGCCAGCAGTTACCCGTCTAGCGGGGGGTCCTACGAGCAGTACTTC. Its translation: CASSYPSSGGSYEQYF.